This T cell receptor (beta chain) appears in the sequencing data of a study of tumor-infiltrating lymphocytes in primary liver carcinoma. Overall study context: Recorded tumor stage was T1-T3 N0M0, with diameters of about 4.2 to 10 cm.

Study outcomes and limitations: Tumor specimens were characterized by a significantly higher top-250-clone fraction than blood (p = 0.039). Between tumor regions, pairs overlapped more than tumor-adjacent and tumor-blood pairs did.

In the case of this clonotype: The target antigen is unknown.

With a constant-region primer, TCR beta cDNA was made from 400 to 550 ng of total RNA. Libraries covering TCR beta were generated through three nested multiplex PCR rounds (using a slightly modified ARM-PCR). Amplification in the first two PCR rounds was performed using TRBV1-TRBV30 forward primers and a C-beta reverse primer for approximately 10 cycles each. TCRdb re-analysed the multiplex PCR reads in MiXCR, keeping a single row per CDR3 protein. This table has 37,000 or so distinct CDR3 sequences, 75% appearing once. The CDR3 is made up of 15 amino acids. CDR1 and CDR2 (germline): MNHEY, SVGEGT. V was cut by 6 bases and J by 4 bases, with 15 bases left in between. Total RNA and DNA came together from approximately 20-30 mg of bulk tissue without cell sorting. No patient had received treatment, and all had chronic HBV infection.

This TCR was sampled from a man aged 40-55 years with primary liver carcinoma and hepatitis B virus infection. Sequencing was performed on tumor-adjacent normal liver tissue. The chain links TRBV6-2 or TRBV6-3 to TRBJ1-4; D is perhaps TRBD1 (6 bases). The CDR3 nucleotides are TGTGCCAGCAGCTACCCGGAAGGGGGTAATGAAAAACTGTTTTTT. Protein: CASSYPEGGNEKLFF.